What follows are 18 T cell receptor beta chains derived from one specimen sequenced in a study of cytomegalovirus exposure and HLA in healthy donors. PCR employed 60 Vbeta and 13 Jbeta primers. TCRdb's copy holds only in-frame clones and misses some; the assay was immunoSEQ multiplex PCR. In the table there are tens of thousands of clones, about four fifths of which are singletons. Sequencing was performed on PBMCs. These receptors originate from a male donor in good health and CMV-seropositive.

V gene TRBV7-2 combines with J gene TRBJ1-4; D perhaps matches TRBD1 (6 bases). The CDR3 is 14 amino acids. Trimming left V 5 bases short and J 8 bases short, with 15 bases between. Germline values: CDR1 SGHTA, CDR2 FQGNSA. CDR3 in DNA: TGTGCCAGCAGCCTTACAGGGAGACGCGAAAAACTGTTTTTT. Its protein product is CASSLTGRREKLFF.

This chain connects TRBV5-1 to TRBJ2-7; 7 nucleotides line up with TRBD1. Germline V gene lookup returns CDR1 SGHRS and CDR2 YFSETQ. V shed 4 bases, J shed 3 bases, and the junction held 13 bases outside the gene matches. This CDR3 is built from 16 residues. CDR3: CASSSDRAIFLYEQYF. As DNA, the CDR3 is TGCGCCAGCAGCAGTGACAGGGCTATATTTCTCTACGAGCAGTACTTC. The full variable domain, rest sourced from reference TRBV5-1 and TRBJ2-7, is KAGVTQTPRYLIKTRGQQVTLSCSPISGHRSVSWYQQTPGQGLQFLFEYFSETQRNKGNFPGRFSGRQFSNSRSEMNVSTLELGDSALYLCASSSDRAIFLYEQYFGPGTRLTVT.

This clone was seen once. This sequence joins TRBV7-2 and TRBJ1-5; 12 positions match TRBD1. The germline V gene has CDR1 SGHTA and CDR2 FQGNSA. The junction had 3 bases not matched to a gene; V was cut back by 3 bases and J by 6 bases. This CDR3 is built from 15 residues. CDR3 sequence reads: CASSLGTGGFQPQHF. In DNA, the CDR3 is TGTGCCAGCAGCTTGGGGACAGGGGGCTTTCAGCCCCAGCATTTT.

V and J are TRBV7-9 and TRBJ2-1; no reliable D call. From germline, CDR1 is SEHNR and CDR2 FQNEAQ (reference sequence). The CDR3 has 13 amino acids. Trimming left V 9 bases short and J 8 bases short, with 17 bases between. The CDR3 bases are TGTGCCAGTGCCCCGGGTCACTGGGATGAGCAGTTCTTC. This sequence encodes CASAPGHWDEQFF. The full variable domain, completed using reference TRBV7-9 and TRBJ2-1, is DTGVSQNPRHKITKRGQNVTFRCDPISEHNRLYWYRQTLGQGPEFLTYFQNEAQLEKSRLLSDRFSAERPKGSFSTLEIQRTEQGDSAMYLCASAPGHWDEQFFGPGTRLTVL.

The chain employs TRBV7-8 and TRBJ2-2; maybe TRBD1 (6 bases). CDR3 length: 16 amino acids. Trimming removed 1 base at V and 3 bases at J, with 12 bases between. The V gene's germline CDR1 is SGHVS and CDR2 FQNEAQ. CDR3: CASSLENRADTGELFF. CDR3 nucleotides: TGTGCCAGCAGCTTAGAGAACAGGGCGGACACCGGGGAGCTGTTTTTT.

This clone was recorded only once. The chain employs TRBV7-8 and TRBJ2-2; D is perhaps TRBD1 (6 bases). Germline V gene sequence: CDR1 SGHVS, CDR2 FQNEAQ. The length of the CDR3 is 14 residues. V shed 7 bases and J shed 6 bases, with 15 bases lying between them. The CDR3 nucleotides are TGTGCCAGCACCCAGTACAGGGTGGCCGGGGAGCTGTTTTTT. It specifies CASTQYRVAGELFF.

This clone appeared once. V usage is TRBV5-8 and J usage is TRBJ2-1, with 9 bases lining up with TRBD2. The CDR3 consists of 15 residues. V was clipped by 4 bases and J by 3 bases; unmatched bases: 5. CDR1 is SGHTS, CDR2 YDEGEE, per germline. This chain's CDR3 is CASSIWREGYNEQFF. CDR3 DNA sequence: TGTGCCAGCAGCATCTGGCGGGAGGGCTACAATGAGCAGTTCTTC.

The V gene is TRBV7-8, the J gene TRBJ2-3; the D gene is possibly TRBD2 (6 bases). V gave up 5 bases and J gave up 1 base, with 16 bases separating them. This CDR3 has 16 amino acids. CDR1 SGHVS and CDR2 FQNEAQ come from the germline V gene. In DNA form, the CDR3 reads TGTGCCAGCAGCCACGAGGCGGGGATACGCACAGATACGCAGTATTTT. Protein: CASSHEAGIRTDTQYF.

The V gene is TRBV12-2, the J gene TRBJ1-2; the table names TRBD1, a call not compared with the DNA. TRBV12-2 is annotated as a pseudogene. This CDR3 contains 18 residues. Written as DNA, the CDR3 is TGTGCAAGTCGCTTAGTACCGGGACAGGGACGAGGTAACTATGGCTACACCTTC. The encoded protein is CASRLVPGQGRGNYGYTF.

This clone was detected once. This chain joins TRBV28 and TRBJ1-1; D unclear. CDR3 length: 16 residues. V dropped 7 bases and J dropped 1 base, with 19 bases sitting between them. The germline CDR1 and CDR2 sequences are MDHEN and SYDVKM. The CDR3 reads CASILLYPAGNTEAFF. CDR3 bases: TGTGCCAGCATTCTACTATACCCCGCGGGGAACACTGAAGCTTTCTTT.

The V gene is TRBV11-3, the J gene TRBJ2-7; 7 bases fit TRBD2. Germline CDR1 is SGHNT and CDR2 is YENEEA. The trim removed 2 bases at V and 3 bases at J, leaving 7 bases unmatched. The CDR3 runs to 15 residues. The CDR3, as DNA: TGTGCCAGCAGCTTAAGCGCTAGCGGAAACTACGAGCAGTACTTC. It specifies CASSLSASGNYEQYF.

As concerns this clone: An end of the junction does not agree with germline; a read error may underlie this. The genes are TRBV9 and TRBJ2-7; no definite D call. Germline V gives CDR1 SGDLS, CDR2 YYNGEE. The CDR3 is 8 residues long. CDR3 DNA: TGTGCCAGCAGCCCTCGGGACTTC. Translating gives CASSPRDF.

This chain links TRBV7-9 with TRBJ1-4; 11 nucleotides align to TRBD1. The CDR3 extends over 13 amino acids. Germline CDR1 and CDR2: SEHNR and FQNEAQ (reference sequence). V lost 6 bases to trimming and J lost 8 bases; unmatched junction nucleotides: 2. The CDR3 loop reads CASRGTGGEKLFF. Written as DNA, the CDR3 is TGTGCCAGCAGAGGGACAGGGGGAGAAAAACTGTTTTTT.

V usage is TRBV2 and J usage is TRBJ1-6; D is perhaps TRBD1 (5 bases). The germline gives CDR1 SNHLY, CDR2 FYNNEI. With 10 bases removed from V and 9 bases from J, the gap between germline ends came to 16 bases. The CDR3 totals 13 residues. DNA for the CDR3: TGTGCCAACTCCAGGGATTCGGGTTCACCCCTCCACTTT. This sequence encodes CANSRDSGSPLHF.

The V call is TRBV11-3, the J call TRBJ1-5; TRBD1 is a possible D gene (6 bases). CDR1 and CDR2 (germline): SGHNT, YENEEA. This CDR3 contains 20 residues. V gave up 2 bases and J gave up 2 bases, with 25 bases separating them. The CDR3 protein is CASSLRQDHSRDICNQPQHF. As DNA, the CDR3 is TGTGCCAGCAGCTTAAGACAGGACCATTCTAGGGATATTTGCAATCAGCCCCAGCATTTT.

This rearrangement joins TRBV5-6 to TRBJ2-2; D remains ambiguous. V lost 1 base to trimming and J lost 6 bases, with 13 bases between them. From germline, CDR1 is SGHDT and CDR2 YYEEEE. CDR3 length equals 15 residues. CDR3 protein: CASSLLTSESGELFF. In nucleotides, the CDR3 is TGTGCCAGCAGCTTGCTTACCTCTGAGTCCGGGGAGCTGTTTTTT.

V and J are TRBV6-6 and TRBJ1-1, with D tentatively TRBD1 (5 bases). The CDR3 consists of 14 residues. Trimming took 5 bases from V and 5 from J, leaving 15 bases between them. Germline assignment: CDR1 MNHNY and CDR2 SVGAGI (reference sequence). CDR3 bases: TGTGCCAGCAGTACCTGGACAAGGGGAACTGAAGCTTTCTTT. This codes for CASSTWTRGTEAFF.

V is TRBV4-1 and J is TRBJ1-1; no definite D call. The V gene lost 1 base and the J gene lost 5 bases, with 11 bases spanning the gap. This CDR3 spans 14 amino acids. Germline V gene data show CDR1 as MGHRA and CDR2 as YSYEKL. DNA for the CDR3: TGCGCCAGCAGCCAAGTGCGGGAATTTACTGAAGCTTTCTTT. It encodes CASSQVREFTEAFF.